This T cell receptor beta chain emerged from a study of T-cell reconstitution after alpha-beta-depleted transplantation in children. Study-wide findings and caveats: Newly produced T cells mostly provided counts and TCRbeta diversity after one year, as hyperexpanded clones declined. Approximately two months post-transplant, alpha-beta T cells reportedly originated from several hundred expanded graft clones. Elevated TCRbeta diversity at day 60 was traced, in some patients, to surviving recipient T cells and thymic progenitors.

As concerns this clonotype: The antigen remains unidentified.

This CDR3 contains 14 residues. The J segment lost 7 bases and the V segment lost 4 bases, leaving 6 bases of the junction unmatched. Germline V gives CDR1 SEHNR, CDR2 FQNEAQ (reference sequence). The authors prepared the TCRbeta library with unique molecular identifiers. TCRdb re-called the PCR reads with MiXCR, one entry per CDR3 protein. The sample lists hundreds of thousands of distinct CDR3 sequences, about an eighth seen once, with 0.65% to 0.9% in the top ten. The chain is built from TRBV7-9 and TRBJ2-1; 8 positions agree with TRBD1. The TCR comes from a girl aged 2 to 9 with congenital amegakaryocytic thrombocytopenia, due to receive a stem cell transplant. The sequencing used PBMCs, collected before TCRalphabeta/CD19-depleted stem cell transplant. The DNA for the CDR3 is TGTGCCAGCAGCTCTGCCACAGGGGGGAATGAGCAGTTCTTC. Its protein product is CASSSATGGNEQFF.